Following are 26 T cell receptor beta chains from one sample sequenced in a study of CD8 T cells in Susac syndrome. Random hexamers were used to reverse transcribe the RNA input (about 0.45 to 1 ug). TCRdb itself ran the immunoSEQ multiplex PCR reads through MiXCR, one entry per CDR3 protein. In the table there are around 150,000 distinct CDR3 sequences, around 95% of which are singletons. Sequenced sample: CD4+ T cells from PBMCs. These TCRs come from a human donor with Susac syndrome.

This rearrangement joins TRBV28 to TRBJ2-5; perhaps TRBD1 as D (5 bases). V was pared by 3 bases and J by 6 bases, with 14 bases between. The CDR3 runs to 14 residues. Germline V gives CDR1 MDHEN, CDR2 SYDVKM. In DNA form, the CDR3 reads TGTGCCAGCAGTTTTTCAGGGTTTACAAAGACCCAGTACTTC. Translating it yields CASSFSGFTKTQYF.

This chain links TRBV6-2 or TRBV6-3 with TRBJ2-1, with D perhaps matching TRBD2 (6 bases). Germline V lookup: CDR1 MNHEY, CDR2 SVGEGT. This CDR3 comprises 18 residues. V lost 5 bases and J 6 bases, leaving 26 bases between the germline ends. The CDR3 sequence: CASSHLSGSGRFLNEQFF. The CDR3 DNA sequence: TGTGCCAGCAGTCATCTCTCTGGTAGCGGAAGGTTCCTCAATGAGCAGTTCTTC.

This clonotype has just one count. The rearrangement uses TRBV15 and TRBJ2-7, with a tentative D call TRBD2 (5 bases). V lost 6 bases and J 2 bases, leaving 11 bases between the germline ends. The length of the CDR3 is 13 residues. Germline V lookup: CDR1 LNHNV, CDR2 YYDKDF (reference sequence). CDR3 loop: CATRPDFTYEQYF. CDR3 DNA sequence: TGTGCCACCAGACCGGACTTCACCTACGAGCAGTACTTC.

V gene TRBV20-1 combines with J gene TRBJ1-2; unclear D gene. Trimming took 1 base from V and 7 from J, leaving 10 bases between them. From germline, CDR1 is DFQATT and CDR2 SNEGSKA (reference sequence). The CDR3 spans 12 residues. The CDR3 is CSARAPGSGYTF. The CDR3 DNA follows: TGCAGTGCTAGAGCACCGGGATCTGGCTACACCTTC.

This sequence joins TRBV5-5 and TRBJ1-1; the D gene is possibly TRBD1 (6 bases). This CDR3 spans 14 amino acids. Germline-derived CDR1 and CDR2 are SGHKS and YYEKEE (reference sequence). V shed 4 bases and J shed 4 bases, with 14 bases lying between them. The CDR3, as DNA: TGTGCCAGCAGCGCCGAAGGACAGTCCACTGAAGCTTTCTTT. It is translated as CASSAEGQSTEAFF.

The chain employs TRBV29-1 and TRBJ2-1; 13 bases map to TRBD2. Germline CDR1 reads SQVTM; CDR2 reads ANQGSEA. The CDR3 contains 12 residues. Trimming at V came to 6 bases and at J to 9 bases, leaving 2 bases not matched to a gene. The CDR3 sequence: CSVGTSGIEQFF. The CDR3 nucleotides are TGCAGCGTCGGGACTAGCGGGATTGAGCAGTTCTTC.

This chain uses TRBV14 with TRBJ2-7; D is unresolved. V lost 2 bases to trimming and J lost 6 bases, with 17 bases between them. The CDR3 has 15 amino acids. Germline CDR1 is SGHDN and CDR2 is FVKESK. The CDR3 spells CASSQNTARSGEQYF. CDR3 DNA: TGTGCCAGCAGCCAAAATACCGCTAGATCTGGCGAGCAGTACTTC.

The rearrangement joins TRBV28 to TRBJ2-1; tentative D call: TRBD2 (6 bases). Germline V CDR1 and CDR2: MDHEN, SYDVKM. V lost 4 bases and J 1 base, leaving 14 bases between the germline ends. The CDR3 spans 16 residues. CDR3 nucleotides: TGTGCCAGCAGTTACCCCGGGGGAGAGTCCTACAATGAGCAGTTCTTC. This encodes CASSYPGGESYNEQFF.

The CDR3 sequence: CASSFDPRVQTQYF. As DNA, the CDR3 is TGTGCCAGCAGTTTTGACCCCCGGGTTCAGACCCAGTACTTC. This rearrangement joins TRBV27 to TRBJ2-5; no firm D call. From germline, CDR1 is MNHEY and CDR2 SMNVEV (reference sequence). CDR3 length: 14 residues. Trimming took 3 bases from V and 6 from J, leaving 14 bases between them.

V is TRBV5-4 and J is TRBJ1-1; a possible D gene is TRBD1 (5 bases). V was cut by 0 bases and J by 6 bases, with 9 bases left in between. The CDR3 has 13 amino acids. CDR1 is SGHNT, CDR2 YYREEE, per germline (reference sequence). CDR3 protein: CASSLVGGAEAFF. The CDR3 nucleotides read TGTGCCAGCAGCTTGGTGGGGGGTGCTGAAGCTTTCTTT.

The chain links TRBV5-1 to TRBJ1-2; TRBD1 aligns across 10 bases. This CDR3 region has 15 residues. From germline, CDR1 is SGHRS and CDR2 YFSETQ. Trimming removed 4 bases from V and 8 bases from J; junction bases left unmatched: 11. CDR3 sequence (DNA): TGCGCCAGCAGCCCGTTACCGACAGGGGGCCTAGGCTACACCTTC. Its protein product is CASSPLPTGGLGYTF.

The CDR3 spells CATRLAGHGDTQYF. The CDR3 coding sequence is TGTGCCACACGACTAGCGGGACATGGGGATACGCAGTATTTT. V gene TRBV10-3 combines with J gene TRBJ2-3, with 11 positions matching TRBD2. V dropped 10 bases and J dropped 6; count of bases not matched to a gene: 9. The V gene's germline CDR1 is ENHRY and CDR2 SYGVKD. The length of the CDR3 is 14 residues.

The V and J genes are TRBV20-1 and TRBJ1-2; weak D call: TRBD1 (6 bases). The CDR3 contains 13 residues. Trimming took off 6 bases at V and 3 bases at J, with 14 bases between the two ends. Germline V gene data show CDR1 as DFQATT and CDR2 as SNEGSKA (reference sequence). CDR3 residues: CSARGGADYGYTF. CDR3 in DNA: TGCAGTGCAAGGGGGGGGGCAGACTATGGCTACACCTTC.

This clonotype turned up a few times. In nucleotides, the CDR3 is TGTGCCACCAGCAGAGATGGGGTAGCCAAAAACATTCAGTACTTC. Encoded protein: CATSRDGVAKNIQYF. The gene calls are TRBV15 and TRBJ2-4; D is unclear. There are 15 residues in the CDR3. CDR1 and CDR2 from the germline V gene are LNHNV and YYDKDF (reference sequence). The ends were cut back, 0 bases at V and 0 bases at J, with 6 bases in the middle.

The chain employs TRBV29-1 and TRBJ2-7; D is possibly TRBD1 or TRBD2 (6 bases each). Trimming cost V 7 bases and J 3 bases, with 16 bases left between them. The CDR3 totals 13 residues. In germline, CDR1 is SQVTM, CDR2 ANQGSEA. CDR3: CSAGGQLGYEQYF. Here the CDR3 DNA reads TGCAGCGCCGGGGGCCAGCTAGGCTACGAGCAGTACTTC.

CDR3 sequence reads: CSVGLNQGDTQYF. The CDR3 DNA is TGCAGCGTTGGGTTGAATCAGGGTGATACGCAGTATTTT. V and J are TRBV29-1 and TRBJ2-3; possible D gene TRBD1, 5 bases. Trimming left V 4 bases short and J 6 bases short, with 14 bases between. This CDR3 is 13 amino acids long. Germline-derived CDR1 and CDR2 are SQVTM and ANQGSEA.

This rearrangement joins TRBV5-1 to TRBJ1-2; the D gene is possibly TRBD1 (5 bases). The V and J ends lost 4 bases and 8 bases respectively, with 12 bases between them. CDR1 is SGHRS, CDR2 YFSETQ, per germline. This CDR3 comprises 12 residues. The CDR3 here is CASSLDSPGYTF. The CDR3, as DNA: TGCGCCAGCAGCCTCGACAGCCCAGGCTACACCTTC. The full variable domain, its missing parts supplied by reference TRBV5-1 and TRBJ1-2, is KAGVTQTPRYLIKTRGQQVTLSCSPISGHRSVSWYQQTPGQGLQFLFEYFSETQRNKGNFPGRFSGRQFSNSRSEMNVSTLELGDSALYLCASSLDSPGYTFGSGTRLTVV.

The chain is built from TRBV15 and TRBJ1-3; D ambiguous. There are 16 residues in the CDR3. V was clipped by 9 bases and J by 0 bases, with 18 bases between them. Per the germline V gene, CDR1 is LNHNV and CDR2 is YYDKDF (reference sequence). CDR3 coding DNA: TGTGCCACGACCAGAGTCACAGTCGGCTCTGGAAACACCATATATTTT. It encodes CATTRVTVGSGNTIYF.

The chain links TRBV5-1 to TRBJ2-3, with unresolved D. Trimming stripped 0 bases from V and 1 base from J, with 9 bases between. This CDR3 has 15 amino acids. Germline lookup yields CDR1 SGHRS and CDR2 YFSETQ. The CDR3 DNA follows: TGCGCCAGCAGCTTGGGTGGTTTTGGCACAGATACGCAGTATTTT. It translates to CASSLGGFGTDTQYF.

J is TRBJ1-3 and V is TRBV15; no clear D. The V gene's germline CDR1 is LNHNV and CDR2 YYDKDF (reference sequence). V was pared by 0 bases and J by 1 base, with 4 bases between. The CDR3 loop spans 14 amino acids. The CDR3 is CATSRDHSGNTIYF. The DNA of the CDR3 is TGTGCCACCAGCAGAGATCATTCTGGAAACACCATATATTTT. The full variable domain, rest sourced from reference TRBV15 and TRBJ1-3, is DAMVIQNPRYQVTQFGKPVTLSCSQTLNHNVMYWYQQKSSQAPKLLFHYYDKDFNNEADTPDNFQSRRPNTSFCFLDIRSPGLGDTAMYLCATSRDHSGNTIYFGEGSWLTVV.

The chain has TRBV28 and TRBJ2-4; D unclear. Germline-derived CDR1 and CDR2 are MDHEN and SYDVKM. The CDR3 has 12 amino acids. The V end lost 6 bases, the J end lost 3 bases, and 6 bases lay between the germline ends. CDR3 nucleotides: TGTGCCAGCAGCAGCAGCAAAAACATTCAGTACTTC. It encodes CASSSSKNIQYF.

J is TRBJ1-2 and V is TRBV14, with D uncertain. Per the germline V gene, CDR1 is SGHDN and CDR2 is FVKESK. There are 12 residues in the CDR3. The germline V and J ends were trimmed by 4 bases and 8 bases, with 11 bases remaining between them. The CDR3 protein is CASSPYYVGYTF. As DNA, the CDR3 is TGTGCCAGCAGCCCCTACTACGTAGGCTACACCTTC.

The rearrangement joins TRBV6-5 to TRBJ2-4, with 9 bases identical to TRBD1. Trimming at V came to 6 bases and at J to 6 bases, leaving 9 bases not matched to a gene. Germline V gene lookup returns CDR1 MNHEY and CDR2 SVGAGI. The CDR3 extends over 15 amino acids. Here the CDR3 DNA reads TGTGCCAGCAGAGCACCGGGACAGGGTGGAAACATTCAGTACTTC. This encodes CASRAPGQGGNIQYF.

The chain joins TRBV29-1 to TRBJ2-3, with a tentative D call TRBD2 (6 bases). The V gene's germline CDR1 is SQVTM and CDR2 ANQGSEA. This CDR3 region has 13 residues. Trimming stripped 3 bases from V and 5 bases from J, with 12 bases between. The CDR3, as DNA: TGCAGCGTTGAGGGGGGTAGTCAAGATACGCAGTATTTT. Amino acid sequence: CSVEGGSQDTQYF.

V is TRBV20-1 and J is TRBJ2-7; 9 bases line up with TRBD2. From germline, CDR1 is DFQATT and CDR2 SNEGSKA (reference sequence). With 0 bases clipped from V and 5 bases from J, the junction kept 11 bases outside the gene matches. This CDR3 region has 16 residues. CDR3: CSARDSLAGLRDEQYF. The CDR3 bases are TGCAGTGCTAGAGATAGTCTAGCGGGACTTCGGGACGAGCAGTACTTC.

The chain uses TRBV20-1 and TRBJ1-3; TRBD1 is a possible D gene (5 bases). CDR1 and CDR2 (germline): DFQATT, SNEGSKA (reference sequence). This CDR3 has 14 amino acids. V lost 5 bases to trimming and J lost 4 bases, with 15 bases between them. The CDR3 nucleotides read TGCAGTGCTCAGAGCCCAGGGATCGGAAACACCATATATTTT. Amino acids: CSAQSPGIGNTIYF.